The clone carrying this T cell receptor (beta chain) was detected only once. Its antigen is not identified. This entry belongs to a study of T cell responses to AZD1222 COVID-19 vaccine. Looking at the study overall: It was second doses at about 4 or about 12 weeks that were pooled.

Clones were sequenced by immunoSEQ multiplex PCR, and TCRdb holds only the in-frame ones, with some missing. This table has about 86,000 clones, 90% appearing once. V lost 3 bases and J 5 bases, leaving 14 bases between the germline ends. This CDR3 contains 15 residues. Per the germline V gene, CDR1 is SNHLY and CDR2 is FYNNEI. Study-wide points: Following two doses of AZD1222, Spike-specific TCR breadth and depth rose. Clonal diversity may have been underestimated, and the donors were mostly white British, with more females than males. Researchers report vaccine-associated CD4 TCRs spanning spike, with dominance at 160-218 and 743-854.

The source is an adult in good health. Here the sequenced sample was peripheral blood, taken on day 0 of AZD1222 vaccination. The V and J genes are TRBV2 and TRBJ1-5; D is undetermined. Written as DNA, the CDR3 is TGTGCCAGCAGTGAGGGGTTACTAAGTCATCAGCCCCAGCATTTT. The encoded protein is CASSEGLLSHQPQHF. Variable domain in full (rest from reference TRBV2 and TRBJ1-5): EPEVTQTPSHQVTQMGQEVILRCVPISNHLYFYWYRQILGQKVEFLVSFYNNEISEKSEIFDDQFSVERPDGSNFTLKIRSTKLEDSAMYFCASSEGLLSHQPQHFGDGTRLSIL.